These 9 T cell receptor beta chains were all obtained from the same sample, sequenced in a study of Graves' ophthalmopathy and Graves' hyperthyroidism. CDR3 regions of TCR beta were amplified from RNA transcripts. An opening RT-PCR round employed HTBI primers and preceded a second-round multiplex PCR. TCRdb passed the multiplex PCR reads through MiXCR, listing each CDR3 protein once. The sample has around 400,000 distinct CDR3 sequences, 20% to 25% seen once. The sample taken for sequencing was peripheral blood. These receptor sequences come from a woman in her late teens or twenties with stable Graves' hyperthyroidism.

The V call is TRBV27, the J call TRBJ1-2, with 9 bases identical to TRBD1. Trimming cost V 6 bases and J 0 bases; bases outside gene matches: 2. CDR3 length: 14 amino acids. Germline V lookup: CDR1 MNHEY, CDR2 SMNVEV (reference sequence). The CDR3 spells CASRDRGSNYGYTF. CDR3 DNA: TGTGCCAGCAGGGACAGGGGCTCTAACTATGGCTACACCTTC.

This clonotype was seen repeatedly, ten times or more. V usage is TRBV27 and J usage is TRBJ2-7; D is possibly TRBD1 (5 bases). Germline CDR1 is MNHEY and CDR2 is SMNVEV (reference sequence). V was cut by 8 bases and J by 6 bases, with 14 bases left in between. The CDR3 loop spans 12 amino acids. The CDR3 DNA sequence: TGTGCCAGCGGCAGGGTGTTGTTCGAGCAGTACTTC. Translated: CASGRVLFEQYF.

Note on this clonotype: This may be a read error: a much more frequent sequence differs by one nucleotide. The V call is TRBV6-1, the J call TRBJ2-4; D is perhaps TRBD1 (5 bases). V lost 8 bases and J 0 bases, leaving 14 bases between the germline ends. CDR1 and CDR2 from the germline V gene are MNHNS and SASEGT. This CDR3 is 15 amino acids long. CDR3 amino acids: CASSGAALAKNIQYF. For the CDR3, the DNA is TGTGCCAGCTCTGGGGCCGCCCTAGCCAAAAACATTCAGTACTTC.

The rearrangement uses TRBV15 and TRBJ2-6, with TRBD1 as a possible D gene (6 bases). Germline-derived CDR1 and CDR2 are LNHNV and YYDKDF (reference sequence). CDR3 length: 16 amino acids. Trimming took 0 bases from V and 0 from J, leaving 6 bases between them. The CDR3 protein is CATSREDSSGANVLTF. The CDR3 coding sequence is TGTGCCACCAGCAGAGAGGACAGCTCTGGGGCCAACGTCCTGACTTTC. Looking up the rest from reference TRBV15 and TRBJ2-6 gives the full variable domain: DAMVIQNPRYQVTQFGKPVTLSCSQTLNHNVMYWYQQKSSQAPKLLFHYYDKDFNNEADTPDNFQSRRPNTSFCFLDIRSPGLGDTAMYLCATSREDSSGANVLTFGAGSRLTVL.

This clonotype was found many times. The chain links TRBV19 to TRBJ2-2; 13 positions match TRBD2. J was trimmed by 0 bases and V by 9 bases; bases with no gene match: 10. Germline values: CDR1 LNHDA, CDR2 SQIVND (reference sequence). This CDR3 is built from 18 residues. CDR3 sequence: CASGTSGTVKTNTGELFF. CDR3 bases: TGTGCCAGCGGGACTAGCGGGACCGTGAAGACGAACACCGGGGAGCTGTTTTTT.

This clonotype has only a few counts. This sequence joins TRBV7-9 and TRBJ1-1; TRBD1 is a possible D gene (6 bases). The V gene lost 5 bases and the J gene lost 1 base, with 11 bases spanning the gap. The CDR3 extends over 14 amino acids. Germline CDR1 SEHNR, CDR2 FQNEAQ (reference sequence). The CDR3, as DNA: TGTGCCAGCAGCCACCGGGACAAGAACACTGAAGCTTTCTTT. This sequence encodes CASSHRDKNTEAFF.

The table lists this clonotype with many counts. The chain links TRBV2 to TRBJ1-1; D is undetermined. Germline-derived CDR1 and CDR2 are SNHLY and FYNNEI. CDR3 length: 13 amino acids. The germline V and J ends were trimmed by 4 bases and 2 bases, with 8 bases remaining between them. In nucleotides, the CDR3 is TGTGCCAGCAGTGTCGGGTTTAACACTGAAGCTTTCTTT. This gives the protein CASSVGFNTEAFF. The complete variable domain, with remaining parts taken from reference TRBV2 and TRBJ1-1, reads EPEVTQTPSHQVTQMGQEVILRCVPISNHLYFYWYRQILGQKVEFLVSFYNNEISEKSEIFDDQFSVERPDGSNFTLKIRSTKLEDSAMYFCASSVGFNTEAFFGQGTRLTVV.

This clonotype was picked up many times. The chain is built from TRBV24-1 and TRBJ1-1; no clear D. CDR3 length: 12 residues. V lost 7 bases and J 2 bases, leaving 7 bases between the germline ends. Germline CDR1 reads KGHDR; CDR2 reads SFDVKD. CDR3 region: CATRSGNTEAFF. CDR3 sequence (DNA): TGTGCCACCAGAAGCGGTAACACTGAAGCTTTCTTT.

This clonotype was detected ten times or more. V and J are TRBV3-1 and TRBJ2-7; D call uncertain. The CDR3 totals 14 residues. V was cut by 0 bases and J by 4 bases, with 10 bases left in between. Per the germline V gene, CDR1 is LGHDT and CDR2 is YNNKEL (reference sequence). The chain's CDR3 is CASSQDPGRYEQYF. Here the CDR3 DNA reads TGTGCCAGCAGCCAAGATCCTGGCAGATACGAGCAGTACTTC.